Each of the 24 T cell receptor beta chains below was sequenced from the same sample in a study of T-cell reconstitution after alpha-beta-depleted transplantation in children. The library targeted TCRbeta and was prepared with unique molecular identifiers. TCRdb recomputed calls from the PCR reads with MiXCR, one row per CDR3 protein. The data hold about 610,000 distinct CDR3 sequences, with 10% observed a single time. Sequenced material: PBMCs from the stem cell graft donor, taken from the stem cell graft. The source of these receptors is a human donor who donated a stem cell graft to a child with acute myeloid leukemia.

The table lists this clonotype with many counts. This rearrangement joins TRBV20-1 to TRBJ2-5; D not certain. The CDR3 totals 12 residues. The V end was cut by 5 bases, the J end by 4 bases, with 11 bases between. Germline V CDR1 and CDR2: DFQATT, SNEGSKA (reference sequence). CDR3 residues: CSARSSGETQYF. For the CDR3, the DNA is TGCAGTGCTCGCAGTTCCGGAGAGACCCAGTACTTC.

This clonotype was seen repeatedly, ten times or more. This chain joins TRBV12-3 or TRBV12-4 and TRBJ2-1; D is perhaps TRBD1 (5 bases). Trimming took 5 bases from V and 9 from J, leaving 11 bases between them. The length of the CDR3 is 12 residues. The CDR3: CASSPQGLEQFF. CDR3 sequence (DNA): TGTGCCAGCAGTCCCCAGGGCCTTGAGCAGTTCTTC.

In the case of this clonotype: The junction shows a germline mismatch at one end, possibly a read error. CDR3 bases: TGTACCAGCAGCTTAGCGGGAGTAGGCTACAATGAGCAGTTCTTC. This sequence encodes CTSSLAGVGYNEQFF. V usage is TRBV11-2 and J usage is TRBJ2-1; TRBD2 agrees at 9 bases. Germline V gene sequence: CDR1 SGHAT, CDR2 FQNNGV. The length of the CDR3 is 15 residues.

This clonotype was counted many times. The gene calls are TRBV20-1 and TRBJ2-1, with TRBD2 as a possible D gene (5 bases). The CDR3 has 16 residues. Germline assignment: CDR1 DFQATT and CDR2 SNEGSKA (reference sequence). The V end was cut by 0 bases, the J end by 0 bases, with 12 bases between. CDR3 region: CSARDRGANSYNEQFF. The CDR3 nucleotides read TGCAGTGCTAGAGATCGGGGAGCGAACTCCTACAATGAGCAGTTCTTC.

There are a few counts of this clonotype. This sequence joins TRBV29-1 and TRBJ2-2, with D perhaps TRBD2 (6 bases). Germline lookup yields CDR1 SQVTM and CDR2 ANQGSEA. This CDR3 is built from 14 residues. The V end lost 4 bases, the J end lost 2 bases, and 11 bases lay between the germline ends. CDR3 protein: CSVGLAPNTGELFF. CDR3 nucleotides: TGCAGCGTTGGGCTAGCGCCTAACACCGGGGAGCTGTTTTTT.

This clonotype was counted a few times. This chain uses TRBV5-1 with TRBJ2-1; TRBD2 might be the D (5 bases). The CDR3 totals 14 residues. CDR1 is SGHRS, CDR2 YFSETQ, per germline. The V gene lost 0 bases and the J gene lost 6 bases, with 10 bases spanning the gap. This CDR3 reads CASSLELEVNEQFF. The CDR3 region has the DNA TGCGCCAGCAGCTTGGAACTAGAGGTCAATGAGCAGTTCTTC.

This chain connects TRBV29-1 to TRBJ2-1; 8 bases map to TRBD2. Germline assignment: CDR1 SQVTM and CDR2 ANQGSEA. The CDR3 runs 14 residues. V was clipped by 3 bases and J by 7 bases; unmatched bases: 8. The CDR3 here is CSVETSDFLNEQFF. In nucleotides, the CDR3 is TGCAGCGTTGAGACTAGCGATTTTTTGAATGAGCAGTTCTTC.

The table lists this clonotype with a few counts. The gene calls are TRBV25-1 and TRBJ2-7, with D maybe TRBD2 (5 bases). The CDR3 runs to 14 residues. V was clipped by 7 bases and J by 0 bases, with 13 bases between them. Germline assignment: CDR1 MGHDK and CDR2 SYGVNS. In DNA form, the CDR3 reads TGTGCCAGCAAAGAGGCGGGCAGCTCCTACGAGCAGTACTTC. This gives the protein CASKEAGSSYEQYF.

This clonotype turned up a few times. The chain recombines TRBV5-1 with TRBJ2-3, with 8 bases aligning to TRBD2. The germline gives CDR1 SGHRS, CDR2 YFSETQ. The length of the CDR3 is 16 residues. The J segment lost 6 bases and the V segment lost 0 bases, leaving 9 bases of the junction unmatched. This CDR3 is CASSLGLARPLDTQYF. CDR3 DNA sequence: TGCGCCAGCAGCTTGGGACTAGCGCGGCCTTTGGATACGCAGTATTTT.

This clonotype was detected ten times or more. The chain couples TRBV12-3 or TRBV12-4 to TRBJ2-1; D uncertain. CDR3 length: 11 residues. Trimming cost V 4 bases and J 5 bases, with 3 bases left between them. For the CDR3, the DNA is TGTGCCAGCAGTTCGCACAATGAGCAGTTCTTC. Protein: CASSSHNEQFF.

This clonotype came up many times. The chain recombines TRBV28 with TRBJ2-1; perhaps TRBD1 as D (5 bases). The CDR3 has 16 residues. CDR1 MDHEN and CDR2 SYDVKM come from the germline V gene. Trimming pared 7 bases from V and 10 bases from J, leaving 26 bases between. CDR3 DNA: TGTGCCAGCACCCTAGGGTTGGAAAGGGGAAGGAGCGAGCAGTTCTTC. Translated, it gives CASTLGLERGRSEQFF.

This clonotype was observed a few times. The chain couples TRBV10-3 to TRBJ1-1; TRBD1 might be the D (6 bases). CDR1 ENHRY and CDR2 SYGVKD come from the germline V gene. The length of the CDR3 is 13 residues. V was trimmed by 5 bases and J by 5 bases, leaving 12 bases between them. CDR3 nucleotides: TGTGCCATCAGTCCGGACAGAGGGACTGAAGCTTTCTTT. Protein sequence: CAISPDRGTEAFF.

The CDR3 region has the DNA TGTGCCAGCAGCCAAGGAACTAGCCTCGGCACAGATACGCAGTATTTT. It translates to CASSQGTSLGTDTQYF. The chain combines TRBV14 with TRBJ2-3, with D tentatively TRBD2 (6 bases). This CDR3 region has 16 residues. Germline V gives CDR1 SGHDN, CDR2 FVKESK. Deletions cut 1 base from V and 1 base from J, with 12 bases between.

CDR3 nucleotide sequence: TGTGCCAGCAGAAAACAGGGGAGCGGCAATCAGCCCCAGCATTTT. It yields the protein CASRKQGSGNQPQHF. The chain combines TRBV2 with TRBJ1-5, with 7 positions matching TRBD1. J lost 2 bases, V lost 6 bases, and 7 bases had no gene match. The CDR3 runs to 15 residues. Germline values: CDR1 SNHLY, CDR2 FYNNEI.

The DNA of the CDR3 is TGTGCCAGCAACGACTACAAAGGGAACGAGCAGTACTTC. It specifies CASNDYKGNEQYF. The chain links TRBV6-2 or TRBV6-3 to TRBJ2-7; tentatively, D is TRBD2 (5 bases). The CDR3 consists of 13 residues. The germline V gene encodes CDR1 MNHEY and CDR2 SVGEGT. V was shortened by 7 bases and J by 5 bases, with 15 bases between the two germline ends.

The chain carries TRBV9 and TRBJ2-1; weak D call: TRBD2 (5 bases). CDR3 size: 15 residues. V was shortened by 4 bases and J by 0 bases, with 11 bases between the two germline ends. Germline CDR1 is SGDLS and CDR2 is YYNGEE. In DNA form, the CDR3 reads TGTGCCAGCAGCCTGGACTTCAGCTCCTACAATGAGCAGTTCTTC. Translation gives CASSLDFSSYNEQFF.

This clonotype was detected only a few times. V is TRBV6-2 or TRBV6-3 and J is TRBJ2-1, with 7 bases identical to TRBD2. This CDR3 has 13 residues. CDR1 and CDR2 (germline): MNHEY, SVGEGT. Germline trimming cut 6 bases from V and 8 bases from J; bases unmatched to any gene: 7. The chain's CDR3 is CASSPTSPHEQFF. CDR3 bases: TGTGCCAGCAGCCCGACTAGCCCCCATGAGCAGTTCTTC.

The rearrangement links TRBV21-1 to TRBJ2-7. TRBV21-1 is a recognized pseudogene. CDR3 length: 15 amino acids. The CDR3 nucleotides read TGTGCCAGCAGCAATACTTGCGTCAAAGCCTACGAGCAGTACTTC. Translated: CASSNTCVKAYEQYF.

Ten or more counts support this clonotype. J is TRBJ2-1 and V is TRBV24-1, with D possibly matching TRBD2 (6 bases). The V and J ends lost 1 base and 2 bases respectively, with 14 bases between them. The CDR3 runs 17 residues. The germline V gene has CDR1 KGHDR and CDR2 SFDVKD. DNA for the CDR3: TGTGCCACCAGTGATTTTACGGGGGAGTCCGCCTACAATGAGCAGTTCTTC. Translating gives CATSDFTGESAYNEQFF.

This clonotype was counted ten times or more. The chain links TRBV7-2 to TRBJ2-7, with unresolved D. This CDR3 spans 13 amino acids. Trimming took off 6 bases at V and 0 bases at J, with 9 bases between the two ends. CDR1 is SGHTA and CDR2 is FQGNSA in the germline V gene. For the CDR3, the DNA is TGTGCCAGCAGTTTACGAACCTCCTACGAGCAGTACTTC. This gives the protein CASSLRTSYEQYF.

Of note for this clonotype: A read error may explain this, as a much larger clone is one base away. Since no conserved phenylalanine or tryptophan closes the CDR3, a read error is the likely cause. This sequence joins TRBV7-2 and TRBJ2-7; D is undetermined. Trimming cost V 1 base and J 3 bases, with 16 bases left between them. The germline CDR1 and CDR2 sequences are SGHTA and FQGNSA. The CDR3 length is 16 residues. This CDR3 reads CASSLVLVTAGYEQYY. The CDR3 DNA is TGTGCCAGCAGCTTAGTTCTGGTAACAGCCGGCTACGAGCAGTACTAC.

V usage is TRBV9 and J usage is TRBJ2-7; D is undetermined. CDR3 length equals 14 residues. Deletions cut 3 bases from V and 4 bases from J, with 14 bases between. Germline V gene lookup returns CDR1 SGDLS and CDR2 YYNGEE. The CDR3 loop reads CASSDGVSLYEQYF. In DNA, the CDR3 is TGTGCCAGCAGCGACGGCGTGTCACTGTACGAGCAGTACTTC. Variable domain in full (rest from reference TRBV9 and TRBJ2-7): DSGVTQTPKHLITATGQRVTLRCSPRSGDLSVYWYQQSLDQGLQFLIQYYNGEERAKGNILERFSAQQFPDLHSELNLSSLELGDSALYFCASSDGVSLYEQYFGPGTRLTVT.

The rearrangement links TRBV28 to TRBJ2-7, with D hard to call. The CDR3 consists of 15 residues. Deletions cut 2 bases from V and 0 bases from J, with 11 bases between. The germline CDR1 and CDR2 sequences are MDHEN and SYDVKM. The CDR3 loop is CASSLGSAGSYEQYF. CDR3 nucleotides: TGTGCCAGCAGTTTAGGGTCAGCCGGCTCCTACGAGCAGTACTTC. The variable domain in full, with the rest retrieved from reference TRBV28 and TRBJ2-7, is DVKVTQSSRYLVKRTGEKVFLECVQDMDHENMFWYRQDPGLGLRLIYFSYDVKMKEKGDIPEGYSVSREKKERFSLILESASTNQTSMYLCASSLGSAGSYEQYFGPGTRLTVT.

The rearrangement links TRBV7-9 to TRBJ2-7; D not resolved. The V end lost 5 bases, the J end lost 11 bases, and 31 bases lay between the germline ends. The CDR3 extends over 17 amino acids. Germline CDR1 is SEHNR and CDR2 is FQNEAQ (reference sequence). The CDR3 reads CASSPAWSTMMGIKEYF. In DNA, the CDR3 is TGTGCCAGCAGCCCGGCGTGGAGTACTATGATGGGTATAAAGGAGTACTTC.